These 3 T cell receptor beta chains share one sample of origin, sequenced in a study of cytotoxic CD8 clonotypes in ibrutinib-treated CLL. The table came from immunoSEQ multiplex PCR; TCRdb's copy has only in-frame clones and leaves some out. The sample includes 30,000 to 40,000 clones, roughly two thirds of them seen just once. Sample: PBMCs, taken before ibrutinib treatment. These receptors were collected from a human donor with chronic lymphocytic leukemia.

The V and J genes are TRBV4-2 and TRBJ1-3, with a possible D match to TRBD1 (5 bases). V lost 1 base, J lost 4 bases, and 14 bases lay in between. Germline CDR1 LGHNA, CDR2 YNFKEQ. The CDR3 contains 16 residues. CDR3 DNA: TGTGCCAGCAGCCAAGTAGGAGTAGGGGTAGGAAACACCATATATTTT. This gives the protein CASSQVGVGVGNTIYF.

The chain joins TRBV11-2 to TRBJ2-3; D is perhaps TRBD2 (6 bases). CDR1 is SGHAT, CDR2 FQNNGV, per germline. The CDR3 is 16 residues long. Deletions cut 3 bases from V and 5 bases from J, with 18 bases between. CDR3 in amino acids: CASSFALSGAGDTQYF. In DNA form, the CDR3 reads TGTGCCAGCAGCTTCGCGTTATCGGGAGCGGGAGATACGCAGTATTTT.

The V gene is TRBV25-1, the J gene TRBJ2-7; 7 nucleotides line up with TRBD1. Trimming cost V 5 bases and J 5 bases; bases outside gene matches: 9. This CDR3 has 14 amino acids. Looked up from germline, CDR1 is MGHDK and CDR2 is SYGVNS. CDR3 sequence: CASSSTGAADEQYF. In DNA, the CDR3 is TGTGCCAGCAGTTCCACAGGGGCTGCGGACGAGCAGTACTTC.